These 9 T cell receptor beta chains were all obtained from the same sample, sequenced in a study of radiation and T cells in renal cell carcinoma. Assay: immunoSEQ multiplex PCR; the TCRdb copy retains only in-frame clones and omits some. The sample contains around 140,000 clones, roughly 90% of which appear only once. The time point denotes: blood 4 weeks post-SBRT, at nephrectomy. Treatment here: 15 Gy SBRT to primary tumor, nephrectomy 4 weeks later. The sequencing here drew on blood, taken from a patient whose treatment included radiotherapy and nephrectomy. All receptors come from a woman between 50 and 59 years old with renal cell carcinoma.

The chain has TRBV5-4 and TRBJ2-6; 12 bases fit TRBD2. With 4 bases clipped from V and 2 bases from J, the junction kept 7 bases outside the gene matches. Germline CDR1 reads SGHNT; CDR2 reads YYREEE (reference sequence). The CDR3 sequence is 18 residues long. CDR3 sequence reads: CASSGRLAGDTGANVLTF. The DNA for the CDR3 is TGTGCCAGCAGCGGAAGACTAGCGGGAGATACTGGGGCCAACGTCCTGACTTTC.

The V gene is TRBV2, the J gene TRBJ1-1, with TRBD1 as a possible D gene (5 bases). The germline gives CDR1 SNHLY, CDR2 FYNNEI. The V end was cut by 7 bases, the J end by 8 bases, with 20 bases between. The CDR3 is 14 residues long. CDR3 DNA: TGTGCCAGCACCCTCGGACCGGGGCCTTCGGAAGCTTTCTTT. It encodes CASTLGPGPSEAFF.

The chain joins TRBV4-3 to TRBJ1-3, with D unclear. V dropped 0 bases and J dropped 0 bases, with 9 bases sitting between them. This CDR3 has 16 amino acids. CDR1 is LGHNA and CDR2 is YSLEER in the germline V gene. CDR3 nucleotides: TGCGCCAGCAGCCAAGACCCGGGAAGCTCTGGAAACACCATATATTTT. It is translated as CASSQDPGSSGNTIYF.

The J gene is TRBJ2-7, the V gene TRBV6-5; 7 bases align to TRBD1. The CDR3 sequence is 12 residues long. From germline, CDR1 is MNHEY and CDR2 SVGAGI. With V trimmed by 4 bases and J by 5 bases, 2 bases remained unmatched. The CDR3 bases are TGTGCCAGCAGTTCGACAGGGAACGAGCAGTACTTC. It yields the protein CASSSTGNEQYF.

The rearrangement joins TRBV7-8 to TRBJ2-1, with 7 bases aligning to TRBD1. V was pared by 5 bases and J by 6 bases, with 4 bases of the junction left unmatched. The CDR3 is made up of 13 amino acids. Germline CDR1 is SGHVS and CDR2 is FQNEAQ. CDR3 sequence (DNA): TGTGCCAGCAGCGCGACAGGGCCCAATGAGCAGTTCTTC. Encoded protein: CASSATGPNEQFF.

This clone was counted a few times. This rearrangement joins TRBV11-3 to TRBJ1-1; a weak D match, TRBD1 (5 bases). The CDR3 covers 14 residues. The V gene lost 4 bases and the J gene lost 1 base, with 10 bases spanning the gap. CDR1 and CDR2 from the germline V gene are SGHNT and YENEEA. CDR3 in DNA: TGTGCCAGCAGCTCTTCGACAGAGAACACTGAAGCTTTCTTT. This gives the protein CASSSSTENTEAFF. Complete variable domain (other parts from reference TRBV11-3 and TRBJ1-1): EAGVVQSPRYKIIEKKQPVAFWCNPISGHNTLYWYLQNLGQGPELLIRYENEEAVDDSQLPKDRFSAERLKGVDSTLKIQPAELGDSAVYLCASSSSTENTEAFFGQGTRLTVV.

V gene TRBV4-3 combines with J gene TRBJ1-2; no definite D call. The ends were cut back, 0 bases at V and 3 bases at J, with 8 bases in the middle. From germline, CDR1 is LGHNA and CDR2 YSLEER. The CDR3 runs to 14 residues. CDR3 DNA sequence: TGCGCCAGCAGCCAAGATCAAGAGTACTATGGCTACACCTTC. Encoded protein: CASSQDQEYYGYTF.

This CDR3 reads CASSPPGRERQPQHF. The CDR3 DNA follows: TGTGCCAGCAGCCCGCCCGGCAGGGAGCGTCAGCCCCAGCATTTT. The chain has TRBV7-2 and TRBJ1-5, with D perhaps matching TRBD1 (5 bases). CDR1 SGHTA and CDR2 FQGNSA come from the germline V gene. V lost 5 bases and J 6 bases, leaving 17 bases between the germline ends. This CDR3 has 15 residues.

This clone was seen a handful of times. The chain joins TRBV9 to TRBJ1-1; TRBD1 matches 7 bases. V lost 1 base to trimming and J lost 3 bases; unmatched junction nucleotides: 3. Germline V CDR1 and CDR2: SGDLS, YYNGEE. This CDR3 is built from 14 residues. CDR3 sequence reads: CASSVSTGDTEAFF. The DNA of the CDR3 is TGTGCCAGCAGCGTATCCACAGGGGACACTGAAGCTTTCTTT.